This TCR beta chain was sequenced in a study of kidney transplant recipient with SARS-CoV-2 infection. A single record per CDR3 protein comes from TCRdb applying MiXCR to the reads. This table has 200,000 to 300,000 distinct CDR3 sequences, more than 25% appearing once. Germline lookup yields CDR1 SGHKS and CDR2 YYEKEE (reference sequence). CDR3 length: 17 amino acids. In regard to this clonotype: Since a much larger clone is just one base distant, this may be a read error.

This TCR was sampled from a young adult male patient who had COVID-19 and was a kidney transplant recipient. Some of the T cells might come from the graft donor. This chain joins TRBV5-5 and TRBJ2-3; no reliable D call. Sequencing was performed on a blood sample, taken at baseline and on day 111 from a kidney transplant recipient. CDR3 protein: CAGSLATGQARTDTQYF. Here the CDR3 DNA reads TGTGCCGGCAGCTTGGCCACGGGTCAGGCGAGAACAGATACGCAGTATTTT.